The T cell receptor (beta chain) described here comes from a study of T-cell reconstitution after alpha-beta-depleted transplantation in children. At least ten counts were recorded for this clonotype. The V segment lost 7 bases and the J segment 6 bases; nucleotides outside the gene matches: 12. Germline values: CDR1 SQVTM, CDR2 ANQGSEA. The CDR3 is 13 residues long. The TCRbeta library incorporated unique molecular identifiers. TCRdb re-called the PCR reads with MiXCR, one entry per CDR3 protein. The table shows around 370,000 distinct CDR3 sequences, with under 13% occurring only once. The gene calls are TRBV29-1 and TRBJ2-7; 7 nucleotides line up with TRBD2. The source is a human donor who donated a stem cell graft to a child with acute lymphoblastic leukemia. This specimen was PBMCs from the stem cell graft donor, taken from the stem cell graft. CDR3 sequence reads: CSAVTSSLLEQYF. CDR3 nucleotides: TGCAGCGCCGTGACTAGCTCCCTACTCGAGCAGTACTTC.